The 30 T cell receptor beta chains given below trace back to one sample, sequenced in a study of blood T cell repertoires in COVID-19. Profiling relied on immunoSEQ multiplex PCR, and the TCRdb table lists in-frame clones only, not all of them. The data contain 250,000 to 300,000 clones, 88% of them singletons. The specimen was peripheral blood. The receptors shown here come from a woman under 40 with acute or convalescent COVID-19.

This sequence joins TRBV19 and TRBJ2-1; 8 nucleotides agree with TRBD2. The germline V gene has CDR1 LNHDA and CDR2 SQIVND (reference sequence). J was trimmed by 2 bases and V by 3 bases; bases with no gene match: 12. The CDR3 spans 18 residues. Written as DNA, the CDR3 is TGTGCCAGTAGTATCGTCGCGGTAGCGGGATCGCCCTACAATGAGCAGTTCTTC. Translated: CASSIVAVAGSPYNEQFF.

The chain employs TRBV29-1 and TRBJ1-1, with 7 bases identical to TRBD1. Germline CDR1 is SQVTM and CDR2 is ANQGSEA. The CDR3 extends over 13 amino acids. Unmatched junction bases numbered 2, after V lost 4 bases and J lost 0 bases. The CDR3 DNA sequence: TGCAGCGTTGCCGGGACAGTGAACACTGAAGCTTTCTTT. Protein sequence: CSVAGTVNTEAFF.

A word on this clone: At one end, the junction sequence differs from germline, possibly due to a read error. The CDR3: CASSSRGGGQETQYF. The CDR3 DNA reads TGTGCTAGCAGTTCCCGGGGTGGCGGCCAAGAGACCCAGTACTTC. This chain connects TRBV7-7 to TRBJ2-5; D may be TRBD2 (5 bases). Germline CDR1 is SSHAT and CDR2 is FNYEAQ (reference sequence). This CDR3 spans 15 amino acids.

The chain has TRBV4-3 and TRBJ1-2; 9 bases match TRBD1. Per germline, CDR1 LGHNA and CDR2 YSLEER. The CDR3 runs 16 residues. V lost 1 base and J lost 3; bases outside the gene matches: 6. The CDR3 sequence is CASSQAPGQGYYGYTF. CDR3 in DNA: TGCGCCAGCAGCCAAGCTCCTGGACAGGGGTACTATGGCTACACCTTC.

This clone was counted between two and nine times. The V and J genes are TRBV9 and TRBJ1-1, with a weak D call TRBD1 (6 bases). The CDR3 has 16 residues. The germline V gene has CDR1 SGDLS and CDR2 YYNGEE. V shed 0 bases and J shed 0 bases, with 12 bases lying between them. The CDR3 nucleotides read TGTGCCAGCAGCGTAGTCCCGACAGGCGTGAACACTGAAGCTTTCTTT. Amino acids: CASSVVPTGVNTEAFF. Full variable domain (remainder filled in from reference TRBV9 and TRBJ1-1): DSGVTQTPKHLITATGQRVTLRCSPRSGDLSVYWYQQSLDQGLQFLIQYYNGEERAKGNILERFSAQQFPDLHSELNLSSLELGDSALYFCASSVVPTGVNTEAFFGQGTRLTVV.

The chain combines TRBV25-1 with TRBJ1-5; perhaps TRBD1 as D (5 bases). Trimming cost V 7 bases and J 3 bases, with 13 bases left between them. Germline lookup yields CDR1 MGHDK and CDR2 SYGVNS. There are 14 residues in the CDR3. This CDR3 reads CASTGRGSNQPQHF. The DNA for the CDR3 is TGTGCCAGCACGGGGCGGGGATCCAATCAGCCCCAGCATTTT. Variable domain in full (rest from reference TRBV25-1 and TRBJ1-5): EADIYQTPRYLVIGTGKKITLECSQTMGHDKMYWYQQDPGMELHLIHYSYGVNSTEKGDLSSESTVSRIRTEHFPLTLESARPSHTSQYLCASTGRGSNQPQHFGDGTRLSIL.

The V and J genes are TRBV4-2 and TRBJ2-6; tentative D call: TRBD1 (6 bases). The CDR3 totals 15 residues. V lost 2 bases, J lost 1 base, and 6 bases lay in between. Germline V gene sequence: CDR1 LGHNA, CDR2 YNFKEQ. This CDR3 is CASSQTGSGANVLTF. The CDR3, as DNA: TGTGCCAGCAGCCAAACAGGGTCTGGGGCCAACGTCCTGACTTTC.

Only one count was recorded for this clone. The chain is built from TRBV6-4 and TRBJ2-1; TRBD1 matches 7 bases. CDR1 and CDR2 (germline): MRHNA, SNTAGT. There are 16 residues in the CDR3. V was clipped by 3 bases and J by 0 bases; unmatched bases: 5. CDR3 region: CASSEFRDSSYNEQFF. In DNA, the CDR3 is TGTGCCAGCAGTGAGTTTAGGGACAGCTCCTACAATGAGCAGTTCTTC.

CDR3 protein: CASSQGGGTGGIRGNQPQHF. CDR3 DNA: TGTGCCAGCAGCCAAGGCGGGGGGACAGGGGGCATTAGGGGCAATCAGCCCCAGCATTTT. This chain joins TRBV3-1 (or the pseudogene TRBV3-2) and TRBJ1-5, with TRBD1 identical over 12 bases. This CDR3 is 20 amino acids long. V trimming: 1 base; J trimming: 2 bases; junction bases outside the gene matches: 12. The germline gives CDR1 LGHDT, CDR2 YNNKEL (reference sequence).

CDR3 nucleotides: TGTGCCAGCTCACCACTAGCGGGAGGCTACCAAGAGACCCAGTACTTC. Amino acid sequence: CASSPLAGGYQETQYF. The chain combines TRBV18 with TRBJ2-5, with 10 positions matching TRBD2. The CDR3 is 16 residues long. The ends lost 1 base at V and 0 bases at J; junction bases unmatched: 2. The germline gives CDR1 KGHSH, CDR2 LQKENI. Full variable domain (remainder filled in from reference TRBV18 and TRBJ2-5): NAGVMQNPRHLVRRRGQEARLRCSPMKGHSHVYWYRQLPEEGLKFMVYLQKENIIDESGMPKERFSAEFPKEGPSILRIQQVVRGDSAAYFCASSPLAGGYQETQYFGPGTRLLVL.

Only one count was recorded for this clone. The V and J genes are TRBV25-1 and TRBJ1-2; tentatively, D is TRBD1 (6 bases). CDR3 length: 15 amino acids. Between the trimmed V and J ends, which lost 2 bases and 2 bases, there was a span of 12 bases. The V gene's germline CDR1 is MGHDK and CDR2 SYGVNS. This CDR3 is CASSEHHTGNYGYTF. CDR3 nucleotides: TGTGCCAGCAGTGAACACCATACAGGGAACTATGGCTACACCTTC.

The CDR3 reads CASSQDPTSSYEQYF. CDR3 sequence (DNA): TGCGCCAGCAGCCAAGATCCGACTAGCAGTTACGAGCAGTACTTC. The V and J genes are TRBV4-1 and TRBJ2-7; 7 nucleotides line up with TRBD2. Germline values: CDR1 MGHRA, CDR2 YSYEKL. The CDR3 loop spans 15 amino acids. The J segment lost 4 bases and the V segment lost 0 bases, leaving 6 bases of the junction unmatched.

The chain links TRBV5-6 to TRBJ1-5; D is possibly TRBD1 (6 bases). The germline V and J ends were trimmed by 3 bases and 4 bases, with 14 bases remaining between them. The CDR3 runs to 15 residues. The germline V gene encodes CDR1 SGHDT and CDR2 YYEEEE. The CDR3 region is CASSSTGGANQPQHF. CDR3 coding DNA: TGTGCCAGCAGCTCAACGGGGGGGGCTAATCAGCCCCAGCATTTT.

The chain joins TRBV14 to TRBJ2-5; no reliable D call. V dropped 3 bases and J dropped 2 bases, with 13 bases sitting between them. Germline V gene data show CDR1 as SGHDN and CDR2 as FVKESK. This CDR3 is 15 amino acids long. The CDR3 protein is CASSQALRSQETQYF. In DNA, the CDR3 is TGTGCCAGCAGCCAGGCTCTACGGAGTCAAGAGACCCAGTACTTC.

The rearrangement uses TRBV6-6 and TRBJ2-3, with 7 bases lining up with TRBD2. Germline trimming cut 6 bases from V and 3 bases from J; bases unmatched to any gene: 9. The CDR3 is 15 amino acids. The germline V gene encodes CDR1 MNHNY and CDR2 SVGAGI (reference sequence). CDR3 in amino acids: CASRETGLNTDTQYF. CDR3 DNA: TGTGCCAGCAGGGAGACGGGACTAAATACAGATACGCAGTATTTT.

The gene calls are TRBV6-2 or TRBV6-3 and TRBJ2-3; 9 bases map to TRBD2. CDR3 size: 17 residues. With V trimmed by 2 bases and J by 3 bases, 9 bases remained unmatched. The germline V gene has CDR1 MNHEY and CDR2 SVGEGT. The CDR3 is CASSYIAGGPGTDTQYF. The CDR3 coding sequence is TGTGCCAGCAGTTACATCGCGGGAGGGCCGGGGACAGATACGCAGTATTTT.

This clone was picked up one time. The chain links TRBV19 to TRBJ2-1, with a weak D call TRBD2 (5 bases). The CDR3 is 15 amino acids. Germline CDR1 reads LNHDA; CDR2 reads SQIVND (reference sequence). V shed 6 bases and J shed 1 base, with 13 bases lying between them. CDR3 sequence: CASSEVSGSYNEQFF. The CDR3 DNA follows: TGTGCCAGTAGCGAGGTGAGCGGTTCCTACAATGAGCAGTTCTTC.

The chain has TRBV24-1 and TRBJ2-3, with 8 bases lining up with TRBD1. V dropped 4 bases and J dropped 2; count of bases not matched to a gene: 4. Germline values: CDR1 KGHDR, CDR2 SFDVKD. The CDR3 length is 15 residues. DNA of the CDR3: TGTGCCACCAGTGAACCGGGACAGGCCACAGATACGCAGTATTTT. Encoded protein: CATSEPGQATDTQYF.

The gene calls are TRBV9 and TRBJ2-3; TRBD2 aligns across 7 bases. CDR3 size: 15 residues. From germline, CDR1 is SGDLS and CDR2 YYNGEE. The junction had 7 bases not matched to a gene; V was cut back by 2 bases and J by 4 bases. The CDR3 loop reads CASSVGGSGADTQYF. The CDR3 DNA sequence: TGTGCCAGCAGCGTCGGCGGGAGCGGGGCAGATACGCAGTATTTT.

This chain links TRBV11-2 with TRBJ2-7; 7 bases map to TRBD2. With 6 bases clipped from V and 5 bases from J, the junction kept 13 bases outside the gene matches. The length of the CDR3 is 15 residues. The germline V gene encodes CDR1 SGHAT and CDR2 FQNNGV. CDR3 region: CASRRALAAVNEQYF. The DNA for the CDR3 is TGTGCCAGCAGGCGGGCCCTAGCGGCCGTAAACGAGCAGTACTTC. The entire variable domain, with the rest obtained from reference TRBV11-2 and TRBJ2-7, is as follows: EAGVAQSPRYKIIEKRQSVAFWCNPISGHATLYWYQQILGQGPKLLIQFQNNGVVDDSQLPKDRFSAERLKGVDSTLKIQPAKLEDSAVYLCASRRALAAVNEQYFGPGTRLTVT.

V and J are TRBV27 and TRBJ2-1; 9 bases map to TRBD2. V lost 8 bases and J lost 4; bases outside the gene matches: 12. The CDR3 consists of 16 residues. The germline V gene has CDR1 MNHEY and CDR2 SMNVEV (reference sequence). The CDR3 loop is CASYTIAGASYNEQFF. The CDR3 region has the DNA TGTGCCAGCTATACGATAGCGGGGGCGTCTTACAATGAGCAGTTCTTC.

As DNA, the CDR3 is TGCGCCAGCAGCTTAAAGATAGCGGGAAGTAGCACAGATACGCAGTATTTT. Translation: CASSLKIAGSSTDTQYF. The J gene is TRBJ2-3, the V gene TRBV5-1; 8 bases line up with TRBD2. CDR1 and CDR2 from the germline V gene are SGHRS and YFSETQ. V lost 2 bases and J lost 0; bases outside the gene matches: 8. The CDR3 loop spans 17 amino acids.

The chain combines TRBV7-3 with TRBJ2-1; tentatively, D is TRBD2 (5 bases). Germline assignment: CDR1 SGHTA and CDR2 FQGTGA. The CDR3 has 15 amino acids. V lost 0 bases and J lost 9, with 15 bases in between. The CDR3 nucleotides are TGTGCCAGCAGCTTAACGATCCTAGCCGGGATTGAGCAGTTCTTC. It translates to CASSLTILAGIEQFF.

The chain couples TRBV30 to TRBJ2-7; TRBD1 aligns across 8 bases. Germline V gives CDR1 GTSNPN, CDR2 SVGIG (reference sequence). Losses at the gene ends were 3 bases for V and 0 bases for J; bases not matched to a gene: 16. This CDR3 region has 18 residues. In nucleotides, the CDR3 is TGTGCCTGGAGCCACCCCTACTCCGGACAGGGTAGCTCCTACGAGCAGTACTTC. Translating gives CAWSHPYSGQGSSYEQYF.

This rearrangement joins TRBV6-5 to TRBJ2-7; the match to TRBD2 covers 7 bases. The CDR3 extends over 15 amino acids. V lost 0 bases, J lost 3 bases, and 5 bases stayed unmatched. Germline V lookup: CDR1 MNHEY, CDR2 SVGAGI. This CDR3 reads CASSYSSSGYYEQYF. The CDR3 nucleotides are TGTGCCAGCAGTTACTCGTCTAGCGGATACTACGAGCAGTACTTC.

Turning to this clone: The same CDR3 arises from other DNA sequences in this sample as well. This chain joins TRBV24-1 and TRBJ1-5; D is uncertain. The V gene lost 0 bases and the J gene lost 0 bases, with 2 bases spanning the gap. This CDR3 contains 14 residues. Germline V lookup: CDR1 KGHDR, CDR2 SFDVKD. CDR3 nucleotides: TGTGCCACCAGTGATTTGTATAGCAATCAGCCCCAGCATTTT. Translation: CATSDLYSNQPQHF.

This clone was observed a few times. The chain links TRBV7-6 to TRBJ2-7; a possible D gene is TRBD1 (5 bases). V lost 5 bases to trimming and J lost 4 bases, with 18 bases between them. CDR3 length: 15 amino acids. CDR1 SGHVS and CDR2 FNYEAQ come from the germline V gene. DNA of the CDR3: TGTGCCAGCAGCCAAGACCGGACAAGCCGATACGAGCAGTACTTC. Translated, it gives CASSQDRTSRYEQYF.

V gene TRBV4-1 combines with J gene TRBJ2-2; 9 nucleotides align to TRBD2. Trimming removed 6 bases from V and 6 bases from J; junction bases left unmatched: 8. The CDR3 runs to 15 residues. Germline V gives CDR1 MGHRA, CDR2 YSYEKL. In DNA form, the CDR3 reads TGCGCCAGCAGAGATAGCGGGAGATCGTCCGGGGAGCTGTTTTTT. Translated, it gives CASRDSGRSSGELFF.

CDR3 sequence (DNA): TGTGCCAGCAGCCGCGCCGTGAGCGGAAGCACAGATACGCAGTATTTT. Translating gives CASSRAVSGSTDTQYF. V is TRBV7-9 and J is TRBJ2-3, with D possibly TRBD2 on 5 matching bases. The CDR3 runs to 16 residues. V dropped 5 bases and J dropped 0 bases, with 15 bases sitting between them. The V gene's germline CDR1 is SEHNR and CDR2 FQNEAQ (reference sequence).

This chain joins TRBV30 and TRBJ1-2; TRBD1 agrees at 7 bases. The length of the CDR3 is 12 residues. CDR1 is GTSNPN, CDR2 SVGIG, per germline (reference sequence). Trimming at V came to 3 bases and at J to 8 bases, leaving 6 bases not matched to a gene. CDR3 DNA sequence: TGTGCCTGGAGGAGACAGGGCCGCGGCTACACCTTC. This codes for CAWRRQGRGYTF.